These 14 T cell receptor beta chains originate from one sample sequenced in a study of T cell responses to AZD1222 COVID-19 vaccine. TCRdb's table, derived via immunoSEQ multiplex PCR, lists solely in-frame clones and lacks some. The sample has approximately 110,000 clones; 80% to 95% are singletons. Sequences were derived from peripheral blood, sampled on day 0 of AZD1222 vaccination. The receptor set was obtained from an adult in good health.

V usage is TRBV2 and J usage is TRBJ1-1; no definite D call. The CDR3 consists of 12 residues. V dropped 7 bases and J dropped 5 bases, with 11 bases sitting between them. Germline V gene lookup returns CDR1 SNHLY and CDR2 FYNNEI. The CDR3 DNA follows: TGTGCCAGCACCCTGACGCCTACTGAAGCTTTCTTT. Residues: CASTLTPTEAFF. Full variable domain (remainder filled in from reference TRBV2 and TRBJ1-1): EPEVTQTPSHQVTQMGQEVILRCVPISNHLYFYWYRQILGQKVEFLVSFYNNEISEKSEIFDDQFSVERPDGSNFTLKIRSTKLEDSAMYFCASTLTPTEAFFGQGTRLTVV.

This sequence joins TRBV5-1 and TRBJ2-3; 11 bases map to TRBD2. The CDR3 consists of 16 residues. Germline lookup yields CDR1 SGHRS and CDR2 YFSETQ. J lost 4 bases, V lost 4 bases, and 8 bases had no gene match. Here the CDR3 DNA reads TGCGCCAGCAGCCCTACTAGCGGGAGTGTGGCAGATACGCAGTATTTT. Residues: CASSPTSGSVADTQYF.

The chain carries TRBV24-1 and TRBJ2-3; D tentatively fits TRBD1 or TRBD2 (5 bases each). Germline CDR1 and CDR2: KGHDR and SFDVKD. Trimming cost V 4 bases and J 0 bases, with 22 bases left between them. CDR3 size: 19 residues. The CDR3 is CATSENPGRKTSSTDTQYF. In DNA form, the CDR3 reads TGTGCCACCAGTGAAAATCCGGGACGGAAAACGTCTAGCACAGATACGCAGTATTTT.

This chain uses TRBV7-2 with TRBJ2-7; D gene unclear. Germline CDR1 SGHTA, CDR2 FQGNSA. V shed 5 bases and J shed 6 bases, with 17 bases lying between them. The CDR3 contains 14 residues. The CDR3 DNA follows: TGTGCCAGCAGCCTGTCCCGGACGGCCGGCGAGCAGTACTTC. Residues: CASSLSRTAGEQYF.

V is TRBV18 and J is TRBJ2-7; D is undetermined. The CDR3 runs 15 residues. V lost 3 bases to trimming and J lost 0 bases, with 12 bases between them. From germline, CDR1 is KGHSH and CDR2 LQKENI. CDR3 in amino acids: CASSPARSGSYEQYF. CDR3 DNA sequence: TGTGCCAGCTCACCCGCGCGTTCGGGCTCCTACGAGCAGTACTTC.

J is TRBJ2-5 and V is TRBV5-1; no definite D call. The CDR3 runs to 13 residues. Trimming took off 1 base at V and 0 bases at J, with 4 bases between the two ends. CDR1 is SGHRS and CDR2 is YFSETQ in the germline V gene. CDR3 nucleotide sequence: TGCGCCAGCAGCTTGCAGTACCAAGAGACCCAGTACTTC. Its protein product is CASSLQYQETQYF.

The chain links TRBV30 to TRBJ2-5; 7 positions match TRBD1. The germline CDR1 and CDR2 sequences are GTSNPN and SVGIG (reference sequence). J was trimmed by 5 bases and V by 4 bases; bases with no gene match: 7. This CDR3 region has 13 residues. For the CDR3, the DNA is TGTGCCTGGAATAATACAGGGGCGGAGACCCAGTACTTC. Amino acids: CAWNNTGAETQYF.

The chain is built from TRBV18 and TRBJ2-2, with 11 bases matching TRBD1. Germline V gives CDR1 KGHSH, CDR2 LQKENI. The CDR3 runs 17 residues. The V gene end was trimmed by 3 bases and the J gene end by 3 bases; junction bases not matched to a gene: 6. The CDR3 loop is CASSPWTGGADTGELFF. For the CDR3, the DNA is TGTGCCAGCTCACCTTGGACAGGGGGCGCGGACACCGGGGAGCTGTTTTTT.

The J gene is TRBJ2-1, the V gene TRBV4-2; no reliable D call. Trimming pared 0 bases from V and 9 bases from J, leaving 15 bases between. CDR3 length equals 15 residues. CDR1 LGHNA and CDR2 YNFKEQ come from the germline V gene. The CDR3 nucleotides read TGTGCCAGCAGCCAAGATCAGGTAGTTTCCACTGAGCAGTTCTTC. Its translation: CASSQDQVVSTEQFF.

CDR3: CASSLRDSYNEQFF. The CDR3 DNA follows: TGTGCCAGCAGCCTACGGGACAGCTACAATGAGCAGTTCTTC. The J gene is TRBJ2-1, the V gene TRBV5-6; 7 bases map to TRBD1. J gave up 3 bases and V 4 bases, and 4 bases lay outside the gene matches. The CDR3 has 14 residues. CDR1 is SGHDT and CDR2 is YYEEEE in the germline V gene.

The J gene is TRBJ1-1, the V gene TRBV2; unclear D gene. Trimming removed 6 bases from V and 1 base from J, with 12 bases in between. Per germline, CDR1 SNHLY and CDR2 FYNNEI. This CDR3 is built from 14 residues. Written as DNA, the CDR3 is TGTGCCAGCAGAATCGGACCGCAGAACACTGAAGCTTTCTTT. This encodes CASRIGPQNTEAFF.

This chain uses TRBV6-2 or TRBV6-3 with TRBJ2-7; the D is unclear. The length of the CDR3 is 13 residues. Trimming removed 2 bases at V and 3 bases at J, with 8 bases between. CDR1 and CDR2 from the germline V gene are MNHEY and SVGEGT. The CDR3 bases are TGTGCCAGCAGTTACATCAGAGACTACGAGCAGTACTTC. Its protein product is CASSYIRDYEQYF.

The genes are TRBV18 and TRBJ2-5; possible D gene TRBD1, 6 bases. Trimming removed 3 bases at V and 5 bases at J, with 13 bases between. In germline, CDR1 is KGHSH, CDR2 LQKENI. CDR3 size: 14 residues. The CDR3 sequence is CASSPSNREETQYF. The CDR3 coding sequence is TGTGCCAGCTCACCGTCGAACAGGGAGGAGACCCAGTACTTC.

The genes are TRBV4-1 and TRBJ2-7, with 7 bases fitting TRBD1. The germline CDR1 and CDR2 sequences are MGHRA and YSYEKL. The junction had 5 bases not matched to a gene; V was cut back by 0 bases and J by 3 bases. The CDR3 totals 15 residues. The CDR3 loop reads CASSQDRQGYYEQYF. In DNA, the CDR3 is TGCGCCAGCAGCCAAGATCGACAGGGATACTACGAGCAGTACTTC.